There are a few counts of the clone carrying this T cell receptor beta chain. What it binds is not known. Other DNA variants within this sample encode the same CDR3. Germline CDR1 is MDHEN and CDR2 is SYDVKM. The CDR3 has 10 amino acids. Trimming shortened V by 9 bases and J by 5 bases, and 7 bases separated the two germline ends. One heparinised draw of blood, averaging roughly 0.12 L, came from each donor. Purity exceeded 95% in all sorted populations. This entry belongs to a study of beta chain features in type 1 diabetes. Study findings and constraints: Researchers report that Type 1 diabetes patients had moderately but significantly shorter TCRB CDR3s across all four CD4+ subsets.

Expressed TCRB transcripts got sequenced, as all isolated RNA was reverse transcribed. Profiled with immunoSEQ multiplex PCR; TCRdb holds only in-frame clones, not every one. The sample gives 600,000 to 700,000 clones, around 15% of which show up once; 0.022% is in the top ten. Source material: naive CD4+ T cells from blood. The gene calls are TRBV28 and TRBJ2-5; D may be TRBD2 (5 bases). This clonotype was obtained from a man aged 18 to 29 with type 1 diabetes. CDR3 nucleotides: TGTGCCAGTAGCGAGGAGACCCAGTACTTC. This codes for CASSEETQYF.